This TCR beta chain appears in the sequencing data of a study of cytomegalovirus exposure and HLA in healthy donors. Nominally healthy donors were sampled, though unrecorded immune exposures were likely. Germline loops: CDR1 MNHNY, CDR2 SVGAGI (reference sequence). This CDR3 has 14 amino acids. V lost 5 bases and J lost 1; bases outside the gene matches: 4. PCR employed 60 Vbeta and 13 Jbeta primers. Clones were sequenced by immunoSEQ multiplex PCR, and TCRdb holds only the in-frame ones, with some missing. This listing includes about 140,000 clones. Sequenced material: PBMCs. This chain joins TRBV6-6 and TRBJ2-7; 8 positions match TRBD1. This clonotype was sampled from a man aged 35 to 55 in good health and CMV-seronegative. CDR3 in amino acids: CASSPRQGSYEQYF. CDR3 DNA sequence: TGTGCCAGCAGTCCTCGACAGGGGTCCTACGAGCAGTACTTC.